The 12 T cell receptor beta chains listed next were all sequenced from one sample in a study of blood T cell repertoires in COVID-19. The protocol was immunoSEQ multiplex PCR, while the TCRdb copy is restricted to in-frame clones and leaves out a portion. The sample lists more than 350,000 clones, around 87% occurring once. Material for sequencing was peripheral blood. Source of these receptors: a young woman with COVID-19, enrolled during active disease.

This clone was observed a handful of times. Distinct nucleotide sequences in the sample also encode this CDR3. The chain has TRBV9 and TRBJ1-2; D is possibly TRBD1 (6 bases). The CDR3 is 14 residues long. The ends were cut back, 0 bases at V and 4 bases at J, with 10 bases in the middle. The germline V gene encodes CDR1 SGDLS and CDR2 YYNGEE. Written as DNA, the CDR3 is TGTGCCAGCAGCGTAGCTACAGGGACCTATGGCTACACCTTC. It specifies CASSVATGTYGYTF.

This chain joins TRBV7-2 and TRBJ2-5; tentatively, D is TRBD1 (6 bases). The CDR3 consists of 13 residues. Germline CDR1 SGHTA, CDR2 FQGNSA. V gave up 3 bases and J gave up 3 bases, with 8 bases separating them. The CDR3 DNA is TGTGCCAGCAGCTTCTCAGGGGAAGAGACCCAGTACTTC. It translates to CASSFSGEETQYF.

The chain is built from TRBV7-9 and TRBJ2-7, with 9 bases identical to TRBD1. There are 15 residues in the CDR3. Germline values: CDR1 SEHNR, CDR2 FQNEAQ (reference sequence). V shed 1 base and J 2 bases; nucleotides not matched to a gene: 3. The CDR3, as DNA: TGTGCCAGCAGCTTAGGGGGACAGGGTACCTACGAGCAGTACTTC. As protein: CASSLGGQGTYEQYF.

This chain connects TRBV27 to TRBJ2-1; 10 bases line up with TRBD2. Germline lookup yields CDR1 MNHEY and CDR2 SMNVEV (reference sequence). Losses at the gene ends were 5 bases for V and 10 bases for J; bases not matched to a gene: 17. The CDR3 is 17 amino acids. The CDR3 nucleotides are TGTGCCAGCAGTCGCTCGCCGACTAGCGGGTTCCTCAGCGAGCAGTTCTTC. It encodes CASSRSPTSGFLSEQFF.

The V call is TRBV5-6, the J call TRBJ2-5; perhaps TRBD1 as D (6 bases). Looked up from germline, CDR1 is SGHDT and CDR2 is YYEEEE. The CDR3 consists of 16 residues. The ends were cut back, 2 bases at V and 1 base at J, with 15 bases in the middle. CDR3: CASSFSTGGFQETQYF. For the CDR3, the DNA is TGTGCCAGCAGCTTCTCGACAGGCGGCTTCCAAGAGACCCAGTACTTC.

This chain uses TRBV5-1 with TRBJ1-1; TRBD1 matches at 7 bases. Germline loops: CDR1 SGHRS, CDR2 YFSETQ. The CDR3 has 15 residues. The V segment lost 3 bases and the J segment 6 bases; nucleotides outside the gene matches: 11. CDR3 nucleotides: TGCGCCAGCAGCTCTTACACAGGGGCACGAGCTGAAGCTTTCTTT. Its translation: CASSSYTGARAEAFF.

The chain carries TRBV7-9 and TRBJ1-2; 8 nucleotides match TRBD1. Germline CDR1 and CDR2: SEHNR and FQNEAQ (reference sequence). The CDR3 consists of 13 residues. V lost 0 bases and J lost 6; bases outside the gene matches: 0. DNA of the CDR3: TGTGCCAGCAGCTTAGCGGACAGGGATGGCTACACCTTC. Translation: CASSLADRDGYTF.

V gene TRBV28 combines with J gene TRBJ1-1; 8 bases map to TRBD1. The CDR3 totals 14 residues. Germline trimming cut 6 bases from V and 5 bases from J; bases unmatched to any gene: 8. Germline values: CDR1 MDHEN, CDR2 SYDVKM. DNA for the CDR3: TGTGCCAGCAGCCCCGGACAGGGCTGGACTGAAGCTTTCTTT. This gives the protein CASSPGQGWTEAFF. The whole variable domain, filled in from reference TRBV28 and TRBJ1-1, reads DVKVTQSSRYLVKRTGEKVFLECVQDMDHENMFWYRQDPGLGLRLIYFSYDVKMKEKGDIPEGYSVSREKKERFSLILESASTNQTSMYLCASSPGQGWTEAFFGQGTRLTVV.

V and J are TRBV2 and TRBJ1-4; 9 bases agree with TRBD1. CDR3 length equals 15 residues. Germline trimming cut 5 bases from V and 6 bases from J; bases unmatched to any gene: 7. Germline loops: CDR1 SNHLY, CDR2 FYNNEI. CDR3 in DNA: TGTGCCAGCAGTCTACGGACAGGGGCGGATGAAAAACTGTTTTTT. It specifies CASSLRTGADEKLFF.

This clone was observed a single time. This chain connects TRBV30 to TRBJ2-7, with D hard to call. The V end lost 3 bases, the J end lost 2 bases, and 5 bases lay between the germline ends. This CDR3 has 11 amino acids. The V gene's germline CDR1 is GTSNPN and CDR2 SVGIG (reference sequence). Here the CDR3 DNA reads TGTGCCTGGAGGACTGCCTACGAGCAGTACTTC. This sequence encodes CAWRTAYEQYF.

The chain carries TRBV6-2 or TRBV6-3 and TRBJ1-6, with 9 positions matching TRBD1. Trimming took 4 bases from V and 7 from J; bases not matched to a gene: 5. Germline loops: CDR1 MNHEY, CDR2 SVGEGT. This CDR3 spans 15 amino acids. The CDR3 nucleotides read TGTGCCAGCAGTTTAACAGGGGGCTGGAATTCACCCCTCCACTTT. It translates to CASSLTGGWNSPLHF.

V is TRBV3-1 (or the pseudogene TRBV3-2) and J is TRBJ2-5; D is perhaps TRBD2 (5 bases). Germline CDR1 and CDR2: LGHDT and YNNKEL (reference sequence). The CDR3 contains 17 residues. Trimming shortened V by 4 bases and J by 2 bases, and 20 bases separated the two germline ends. This CDR3 reads CASSLRWASSNQETQYF. CDR3 nucleotide sequence: TGTGCCAGCAGCCTTAGGTGGGCTAGCTCAAATCAAGAGACCCAGTACTTC.